The rows below give T cell receptor beta chains drawn from one sample of a study of early T cells in non-severe SARS-CoV-2 infection. A single record per CDR3 protein comes from TCRdb applying MiXCR to the 5' RACE reads. The sample holds around 92,000 distinct CDR3 sequences, 9.5% to 12% seen once. The sequenced material came from whole blood. Receptors were obtained from an adult who was a healthcare worker with PCR-confirmed SARS-CoV-2 infection or an uninfected control (not recorded which). Each CDR3 is given without its conserved first and last residue. D genes are given only for firm matches.

TRBJ2-7	TRBV29-1	TRBD2	SARTSGGPYEQY
TRBJ1-1	TRBV6-6	NA	ASTQLGGSPEAF
TRBJ2-1	TRBV7-3	TRBD2	ASSKQLAGASYEQF
TRBJ1-1	TRBV6-2/TRBV6-3	NA	AIDPRGRGTEAF
TRBJ2-7	TRBV28	TRBD2	ASSLSGLAGNSYEQY
TRBJ2-1	TRBV20-1	NA	TIDSHNEQF
TRBJ2-1	TRBV7-3	TRBD2	ASSPTSGVKGEQF
TRBJ2-7	TRBV28	TRBD2	ASSGLLLAGDEQY
TRBJ2-3	TRBV5-4	TRBD2	ACSGGSTDTQY
TRBJ1-5	TRBV6-1	TRBD1	ASSGDRGVNQPQH
TRBJ2-1	TRBV29-1	NA	SVPFPGSLYNEQF
TRBJ1-2	TRBV18	NA	ASSPRAYEGEYGYT
TRBJ1-3	TRBV9	NA	ASSEGNTIY
TRBJ2-4	TRBV5-5	TRBD1	ASSPRGLVALLAKNIQY
TRBJ2-1	TRBV7-6	TRBD1	ASSLGTGSSEQF
TRBJ2-1	TRBV5-6	TRBD2	ASSLVASGLRQRKF
TRBJ2-2	TRBV5-5	NA	ASKSEGIWDTGELF
TRBJ1-5	TRBV28	NA	ASMSGVSNQPQH
TRBJ2-1	TRBV18	TRBD1	ASTSGQGAYSGQF
TRBJ2-7	TRBV6-1	NA	ASSEADSSYEQY
TRBJ2-4	TRBV4-1	TRBD1	ASSQITPGQGKNIQY
TRBJ2-7	TRBV6-2/TRBV6-3	TRBD1	ASTRDRPYEQY
TRBJ2-7	TRBV28	TRBD1	ASSLPGTGVIYEQY
TRBJ1-1	TRBV11-2	NA	ASSLVGGTTEAF
TRBJ2-2	TRBV19	TRBD2	ATTAGVNTGELF
TRBJ2-2	TRBV7-9	NA	ASSLVSTGELF
TRBJ2-2	TRBV20-1	NA	SASRAENTGELF
TRBJ1-1	TRBV2	NA	ASKARTNTEAF
TRBJ1-2	TRBV19	NA	ASTTGLNGGYGYT
TRBJ1-2	TRBV3-1	NA	ASSQGLGNYGYT
TRBJ2-3	TRBV12-3/TRBV12-4	NA	ASSSPDGTQY
TRBJ1-2	TRBV6-6	NA	ASSYPASGEANYGYT
TRBJ2-1	TRBV7-9	NA	ASSLGQAGVYNEQF
TRBJ2-5	TRBV18	NA	ASSWTEETQY
TRBJ1-5	TRBV12-3/TRBV12-4	TRBD1	ASSTGAHQPQH
TRBJ1-2	TRBV21-1	NA	ASSKSRPNIYGYT
TRBJ2-1	TRBV4-1	NA	ASSGVSYNEQF
TRBJ1-5	TRBV19	TRBD1	ASSIVGGPQPQH
TRBJ1-1	TRBV5-1	TRBD1	ATARGTGVTEAF
TRBJ2-1	TRBV3-1	NA	ASSQVSSSYNEQF
TRBJ2-3	TRBV5-1	NA	ASSRSGTTTDTQY
TRBJ2-3	TRBV20-1	NA	SARDPLGPDTQY
TRBJ2-3	TRBV20-1	NA	SAQLQTFTDTQY
TRBJ2-3	TRBV20-1	NA	SAPDYSSTDTQY
TRBJ1-2	TRBV2	TRBD1	ASSEARGRGYGYT
TRBJ1-2	TRBV28	NA	ASSYGLNYGYT
TRBJ1-1	TRBV6-5	NA	ASSYADTEAF
TRBJ2-7	TRBV18	NA	ASSPTLGVEQY
TRBJ2-1	TRBV5-1	NA	ASSLQGPYNEQF
TRBJ2-3	TRBV12-3/TRBV12-4	TRBD2	ASRSSGRRTDTQY
TRBJ2-7	TRBV20-1	NA	SASADSYEQY
TRBJ1-4	TRBV20-1	NA	SARSPGQAGVNEKLF
TRBJ1-1	TRBV28	NA	ASSLPILVRGQNTEAF
TRBJ2-5	TRBV11-2	NA	ASRGRQETQY
TRBJ1-2	TRBV7-9	NA	ASSLSRENYGYT
TRBJ2-3	TRBV7-9	NA	ASSLEQGTDTQY
TRBJ2-3	TRBV27	TRBD1	ASSLEGTGGTDTQY
TRBJ1-1	TRBV7-7	NA	ASSPEAF
TRBJ1-2	TRBV27	TRBD1	ASRGQGIPGYT
TRBJ2-1	TRBV7-2	NA	ASSLWPLAPYNEQF